The sequence of this T cell receptor (beta chain) was determined in a study of blood T cell repertoires in COVID-19. Background on the study: Spain, Italy and the United States supplied samples that represented acute and convalescent COVID-19. T cells, B-cell-depleted T cells, or PBMCs supplied cDNA or gDNA.

Authors' data handling: Counts of nucleated cells, estimated from reference gene primer amplification, were obtained. Generated by immunoSEQ multiplex PCR, the TCRdb table keeps only in-frame clones and is missing some. V, J and clone size derive from that table, while D and trimming were established from the DNA sequence. The table records 150,000 to 200,000 clones, around four fifths of them present only once. CDR1 is GTSNPN and CDR2 is SVGIG in the germline V gene (reference sequence). This CDR3 has 11 residues. Between the trimmed V and J ends, which lost 3 bases and 5 bases, there was a span of 7 bases.

This chain connects TRBV30 to TRBJ1-1; D is unclear. The sample consisted of peripheral blood. The TCR originated in a man aged 65 to 85 who had recovered from COVID-19. The CDR3 DNA follows: TGTGCCTGGAGCCGGGATACTGAAGCTTTCTTT. Encoded protein: CAWSRDTEAFF.